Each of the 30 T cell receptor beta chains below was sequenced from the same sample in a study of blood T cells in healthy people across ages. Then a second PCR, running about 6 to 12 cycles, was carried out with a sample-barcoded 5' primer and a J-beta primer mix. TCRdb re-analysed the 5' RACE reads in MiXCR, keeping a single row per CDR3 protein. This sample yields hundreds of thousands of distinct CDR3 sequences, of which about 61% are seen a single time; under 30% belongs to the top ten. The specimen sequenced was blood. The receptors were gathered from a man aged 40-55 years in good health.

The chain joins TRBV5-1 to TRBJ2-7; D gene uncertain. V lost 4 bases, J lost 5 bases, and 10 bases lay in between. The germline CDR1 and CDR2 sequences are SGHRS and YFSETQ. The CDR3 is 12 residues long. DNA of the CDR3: TGCGCCAGCAGCAAGGACCTTGACGAGCAGTACTTC. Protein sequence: CASSKDLDEQYF.

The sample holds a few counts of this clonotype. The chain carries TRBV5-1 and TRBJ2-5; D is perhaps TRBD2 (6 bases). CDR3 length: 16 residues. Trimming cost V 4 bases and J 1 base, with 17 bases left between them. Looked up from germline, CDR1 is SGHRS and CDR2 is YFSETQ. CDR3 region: CASSRTNPGAQETQYF. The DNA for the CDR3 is TGCGCCAGCAGCCGCACCAATCCGGGAGCCCAAGAGACCCAGTACTTC.

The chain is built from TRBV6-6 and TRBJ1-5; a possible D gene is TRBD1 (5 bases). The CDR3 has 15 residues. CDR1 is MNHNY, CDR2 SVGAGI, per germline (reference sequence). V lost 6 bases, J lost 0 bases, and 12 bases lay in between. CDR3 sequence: CASSPPGNSNQPQHF. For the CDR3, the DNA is TGTGCCAGCAGCCCCCCAGGGAATAGCAATCAGCCCCAGCATTTT.

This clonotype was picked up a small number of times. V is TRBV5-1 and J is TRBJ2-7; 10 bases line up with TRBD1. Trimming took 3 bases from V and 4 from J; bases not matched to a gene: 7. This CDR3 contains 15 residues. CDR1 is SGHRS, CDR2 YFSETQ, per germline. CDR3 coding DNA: TGCGCCAGCAGCTACCGACAGGGGGCTTTGTACGAGCAGTACTTC. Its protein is CASSYRQGALYEQYF.

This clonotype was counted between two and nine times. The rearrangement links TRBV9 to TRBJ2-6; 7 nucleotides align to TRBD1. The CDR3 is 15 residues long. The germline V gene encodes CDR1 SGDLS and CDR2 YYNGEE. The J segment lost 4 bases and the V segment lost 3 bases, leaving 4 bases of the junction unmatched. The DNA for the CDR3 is TGTGCCAGCAGCGCAACAGGGGTCGGGGCCAACGTCCTGACTTTC. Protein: CASSATGVGANVLTF.

CDR3 DNA sequence: TGCAGCGTTCAGAGAGGGGGCGCGGGCTACACCTTC. This sequence encodes CSVQRGGAGYTF. V gene TRBV29-1 combines with J gene TRBJ1-2; 7 bases agree with TRBD1. The CDR3 consists of 12 residues. V shed 5 bases and J 8 bases; nucleotides not matched to a gene: 8. The germline V gene has CDR1 SQVTM and CDR2 ANQGSEA. Drawing the rest from reference TRBV29-1 and TRBJ1-2, the complete variable domain is SAVISQKPSRDICQRGTSLTIQCQVDSQVTMMFWYRQQPGQSLTLIATANQGSEATYESGFVIDKFPISRPNLTFSTLTVSNMSPEDSSIYLCSVQRGGAGYTFGSGTRLTVV.

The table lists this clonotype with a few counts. Written as DNA, the CDR3 is TGTGCCAGCAGCTTAGGATCCTTTGGGACTAGAGAAAATACGCAGTATTTT. Amino acid sequence: CASSLGSFGTRENTQYF. V gene TRBV7-2 combines with J gene TRBJ2-3, with 8 bases identical to TRBD2. V lost 1 base and J lost 7; bases outside the gene matches: 13. The CDR3 covers 17 residues. Germline CDR1 is SGHTA and CDR2 is FQGNSA.

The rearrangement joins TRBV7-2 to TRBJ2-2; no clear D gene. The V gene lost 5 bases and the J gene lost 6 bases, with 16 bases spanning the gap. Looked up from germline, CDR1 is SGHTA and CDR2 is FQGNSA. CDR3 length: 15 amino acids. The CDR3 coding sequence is TGTGCCAGCAGCCCCTACATCCCGGTAGCCGGGGAGCTGTTTTTT. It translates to CASSPYIPVAGELFF.

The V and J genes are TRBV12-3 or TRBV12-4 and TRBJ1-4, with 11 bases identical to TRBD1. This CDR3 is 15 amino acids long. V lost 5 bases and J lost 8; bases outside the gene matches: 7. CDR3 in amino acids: CASSRRTGGREKLFF. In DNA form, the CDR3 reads TGTGCCAGCAGTAGACGGACAGGGGGCCGAGAAAAACTGTTTTTT.

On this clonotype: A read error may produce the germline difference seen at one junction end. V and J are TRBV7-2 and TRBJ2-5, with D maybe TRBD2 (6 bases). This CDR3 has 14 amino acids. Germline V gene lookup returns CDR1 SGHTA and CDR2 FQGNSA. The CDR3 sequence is CASSLTGTLETQYF. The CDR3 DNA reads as TGCGCCAGCAGCTTAACCGGGACTCTAGAGACCCAGTACTTC.

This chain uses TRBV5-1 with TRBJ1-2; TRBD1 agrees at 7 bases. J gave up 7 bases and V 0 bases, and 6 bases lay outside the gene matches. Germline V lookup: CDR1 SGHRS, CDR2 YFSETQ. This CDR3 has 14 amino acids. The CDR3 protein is CASSLGDRAGGYTF. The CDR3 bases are TGCGCCAGCAGCTTGGGCGACAGGGCAGGTGGCTACACCTTC.

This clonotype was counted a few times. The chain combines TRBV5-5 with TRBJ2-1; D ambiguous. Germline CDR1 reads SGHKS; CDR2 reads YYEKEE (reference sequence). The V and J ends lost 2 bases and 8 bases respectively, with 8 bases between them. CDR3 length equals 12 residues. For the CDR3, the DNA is TGTGCCAGCAGCTTATGGGCCCATGAGCAGTTCTTC. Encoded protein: CASSLWAHEQFF.

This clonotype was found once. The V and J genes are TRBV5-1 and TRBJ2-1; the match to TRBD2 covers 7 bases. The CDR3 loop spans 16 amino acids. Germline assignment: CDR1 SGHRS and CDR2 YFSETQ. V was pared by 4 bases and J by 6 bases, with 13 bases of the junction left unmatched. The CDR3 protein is CASSRTPGPGGNEQFF. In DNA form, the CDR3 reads TGCGCCAGCAGCCGGACCCCAGGGCCGGGGGGCAATGAGCAGTTCTTC.

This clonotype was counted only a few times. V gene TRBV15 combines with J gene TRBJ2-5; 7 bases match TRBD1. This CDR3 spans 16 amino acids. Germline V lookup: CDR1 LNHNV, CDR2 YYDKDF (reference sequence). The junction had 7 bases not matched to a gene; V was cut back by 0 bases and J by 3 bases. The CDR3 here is CATSRDLGGAEETQYF. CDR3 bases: TGTGCCACCAGCAGAGATTTAGGGGGCGCGGAAGAGACCCAGTACTTC.

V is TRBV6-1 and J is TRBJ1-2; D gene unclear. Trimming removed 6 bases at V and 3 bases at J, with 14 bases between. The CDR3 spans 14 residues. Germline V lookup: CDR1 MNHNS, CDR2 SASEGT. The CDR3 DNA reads TGTGCCAGCAGCGCCTCGGGGATCTACTATGGCTACACCTTC. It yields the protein CASSASGIYYGYTF.

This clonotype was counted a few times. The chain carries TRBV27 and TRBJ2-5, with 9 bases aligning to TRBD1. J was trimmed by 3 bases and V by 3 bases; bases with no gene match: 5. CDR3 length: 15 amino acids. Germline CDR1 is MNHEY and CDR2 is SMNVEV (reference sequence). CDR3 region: CASSFRRTGEETQYF. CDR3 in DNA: TGTGCCAGCAGTTTCCGACGGACAGGGGAAGAGACCCAGTACTTC.

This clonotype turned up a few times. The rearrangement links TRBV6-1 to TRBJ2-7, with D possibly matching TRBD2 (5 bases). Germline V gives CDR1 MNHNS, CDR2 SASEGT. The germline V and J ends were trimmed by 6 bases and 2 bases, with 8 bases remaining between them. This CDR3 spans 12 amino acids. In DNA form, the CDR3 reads TGTGCCAGCAGCGGGATGACCTACGAGCAGTACTTC. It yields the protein CASSGMTYEQYF.

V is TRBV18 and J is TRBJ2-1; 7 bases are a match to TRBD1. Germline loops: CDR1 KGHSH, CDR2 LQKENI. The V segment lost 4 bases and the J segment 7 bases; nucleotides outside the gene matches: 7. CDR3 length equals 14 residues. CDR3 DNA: TGTGCCAGCTCACAGGGGGCACCTATGAATGAGCAGTTCTTC. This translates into CASSQGAPMNEQFF.

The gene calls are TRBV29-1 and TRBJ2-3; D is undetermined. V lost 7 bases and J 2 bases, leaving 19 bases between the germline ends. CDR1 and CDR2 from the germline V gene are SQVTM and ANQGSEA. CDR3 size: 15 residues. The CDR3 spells CSASVVGGHTDTQYF. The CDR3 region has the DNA TGCAGCGCCTCGGTTGTGGGCGGTCACACAGATACGCAGTATTTT.

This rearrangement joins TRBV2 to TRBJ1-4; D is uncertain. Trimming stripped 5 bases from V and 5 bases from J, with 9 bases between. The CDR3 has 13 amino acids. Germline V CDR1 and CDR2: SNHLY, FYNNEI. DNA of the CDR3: TGTGCCAGCAGTCGGCAGCGGAATGAAAAACTGTTTTTT. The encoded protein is CASSRQRNEKLFF.

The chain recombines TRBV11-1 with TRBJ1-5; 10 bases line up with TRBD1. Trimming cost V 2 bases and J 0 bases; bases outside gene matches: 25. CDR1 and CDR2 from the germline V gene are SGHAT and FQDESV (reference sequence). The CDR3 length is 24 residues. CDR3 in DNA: TGTGCCAGCAGCTTACCCCGGGACAGGGGATTGCGGGTCTCGAAAACGTATAGCAATCAGCCCCAGCATTTT. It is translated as CASSLPRDRGLRVSKTYSNQPQHF.

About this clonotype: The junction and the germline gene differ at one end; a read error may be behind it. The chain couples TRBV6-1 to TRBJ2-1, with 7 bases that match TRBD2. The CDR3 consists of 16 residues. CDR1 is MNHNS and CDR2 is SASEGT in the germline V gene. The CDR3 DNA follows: TGTGCCAGCAGCGAAGGTCGGCGGGGGTTATACAATGAGCAGTTCTTC. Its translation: CASSEGRRGLYNEQFF.

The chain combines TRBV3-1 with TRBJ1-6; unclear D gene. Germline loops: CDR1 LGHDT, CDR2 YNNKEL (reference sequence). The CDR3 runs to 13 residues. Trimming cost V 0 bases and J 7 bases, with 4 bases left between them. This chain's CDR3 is CASSQDVNSPLHF. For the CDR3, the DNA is TGTGCCAGCAGCCAAGATGTGAATTCACCCCTCCACTTT.

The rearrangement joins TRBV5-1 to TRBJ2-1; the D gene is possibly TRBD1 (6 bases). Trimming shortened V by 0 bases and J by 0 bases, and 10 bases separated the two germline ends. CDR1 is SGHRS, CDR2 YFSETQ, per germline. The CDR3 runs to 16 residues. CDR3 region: CASSLDRANSYNEQFF. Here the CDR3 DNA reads TGCGCCAGCAGCTTGGACAGGGCAAACTCCTACAATGAGCAGTTCTTC.

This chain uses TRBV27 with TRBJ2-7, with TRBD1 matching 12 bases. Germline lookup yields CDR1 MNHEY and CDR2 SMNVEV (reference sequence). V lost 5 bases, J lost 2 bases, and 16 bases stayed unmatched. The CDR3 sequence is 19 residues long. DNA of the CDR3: TGTGCCAGCAGTCCGGCCGGGACAGGGGGCGCCTGGGTGACCTACGAGCAGTACTTC. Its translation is CASSPAGTGGAWVTYEQYF.

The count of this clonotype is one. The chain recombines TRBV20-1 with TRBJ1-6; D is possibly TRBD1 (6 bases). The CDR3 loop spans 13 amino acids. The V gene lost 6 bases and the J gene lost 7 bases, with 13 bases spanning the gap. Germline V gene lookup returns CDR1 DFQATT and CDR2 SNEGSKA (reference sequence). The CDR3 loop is CSARDTGNSPLHF. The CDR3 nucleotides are TGCAGTGCCAGGGACACGGGGAATTCACCCCTCCACTTT.

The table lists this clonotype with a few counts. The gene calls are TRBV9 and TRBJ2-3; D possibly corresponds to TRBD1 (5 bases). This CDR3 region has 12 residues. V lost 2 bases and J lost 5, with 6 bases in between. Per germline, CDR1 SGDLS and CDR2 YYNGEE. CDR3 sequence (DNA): TGTGCCAGCAGCGTCGACAGAGATACGCAGTATTTT. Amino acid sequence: CASSVDRDTQYF. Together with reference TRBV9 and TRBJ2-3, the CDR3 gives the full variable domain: DSGVTQTPKHLITATGQRVTLRCSPRSGDLSVYWYQQSLDQGLQFLIQYYNGEERAKGNILERFSAQQFPDLHSELNLSSLELGDSALYFCASSVDRDTQYFGPGTRLTVL.

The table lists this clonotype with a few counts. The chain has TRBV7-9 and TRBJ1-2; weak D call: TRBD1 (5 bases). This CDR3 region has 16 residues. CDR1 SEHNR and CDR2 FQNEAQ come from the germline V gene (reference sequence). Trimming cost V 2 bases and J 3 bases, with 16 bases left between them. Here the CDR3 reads CASSLSGGELYYGYTF. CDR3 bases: TGTGCCAGCAGCTTAAGCGGAGGGGAACTTTACTATGGCTACACCTTC.

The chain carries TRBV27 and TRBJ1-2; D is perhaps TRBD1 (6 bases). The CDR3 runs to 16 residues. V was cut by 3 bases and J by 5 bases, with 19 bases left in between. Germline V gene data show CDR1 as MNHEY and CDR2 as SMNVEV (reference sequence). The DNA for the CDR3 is TGTGCCAGCAGTTTCGTACAGGGCGCGTATCCGTATGGCTACACCTTC. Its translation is CASSFVQGAYPYGYTF.

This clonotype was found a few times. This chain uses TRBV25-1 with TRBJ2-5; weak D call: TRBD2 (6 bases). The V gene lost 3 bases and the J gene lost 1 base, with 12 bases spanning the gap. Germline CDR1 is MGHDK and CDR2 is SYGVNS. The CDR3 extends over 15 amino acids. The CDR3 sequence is CASSDFRGTQETQYF. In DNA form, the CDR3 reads TGTGCCAGCAGTGATTTTCGGGGGACCCAAGAGACCCAGTACTTC.